Listed below are T cell receptor beta chains from one sample, sequenced in a study of cytomegalovirus exposure and HLA in healthy donors. Sequenced by immunoSEQ multiplex PCR; TCRdb stores in-frame clones only, minus some. The sample consists of 100,000 to 150,000 clones, around 94% of them appearing once. Sample: PBMCs. The source of these receptors is a woman younger than 30 in good health and CMV-seronegative. Both conserved end residues are part of each CDR3. The D gene is left open where the match is weak. Clone size is given for some rows only: seen once, a few or many times, or a class if the clone is expanded.

cdr3_length: 14; d_call: -; v_call: TRBV5-4; clone_size: -; j_call: TRBJ1-2; cdr3_aa: CASSPEGGIHGYTF; cdr3_nt: TGTGCCAGCAGCCCCGAAGGAGGGATCCATGGCTACACCTTC
cdr3_length: 12; d_call: TRBD1; v_call: TRBV6-6; clone_size: -; j_call: TRBJ1-1; cdr3_aa: CASSYGQGQAFF; cdr3_nt: TGTGCCAGCAGTTACGGACAGGGGCAAGCTTTCTTT
cdr3_length: 14; d_call: TRBD2; v_call: TRBV5-1; clone_size: -; j_call: TRBJ2-5; cdr3_aa: CASSLAASGGTQYF; cdr3_nt: TGCGCCAGCAGCTTGGCGGCTAGCGGGGGGACCCAGTACTTC
cdr3_length: 15; d_call: TRBD2; v_call: TRBV9; clone_size: -; j_call: TRBJ2-7; cdr3_aa: CASSARSGRDGEQYF; cdr3_nt: TGTGCCAGCAGCGCCCGAAGCGGGAGAGACGGCGAGCAGTACTTC
cdr3_length: 15; d_call: TRBD1; v_call: TRBV25-1; clone_size: -; j_call: TRBJ1-2; cdr3_aa: CASSDETGAIYGYTF; cdr3_nt: TGTGCCAGCAGTGATGAGACAGGGGCGATCTATGGCTACACCTTC
cdr3_length: 16; d_call: TRBD1; v_call: TRBV11-2; clone_size: once; j_call: TRBJ2-3; cdr3_aa: CASSSSDRAGADTQYF; cdr3_nt: TGTGCCAGCAGCTCATCAGACAGGGCGGGCGCAGATACGCAGTATTTT
cdr3_length: 12; d_call: TRBD1; v_call: TRBV2; clone_size: few; j_call: TRBJ1-2; cdr3_aa: CASMGQSSDYTF; cdr3_nt: TGTGCCAGCATGGGACAGAGCAGTGACTACACCTTC
cdr3_length: 16; d_call: TRBD2; v_call: TRBV5-4; clone_size: -; j_call: TRBJ2-1; cdr3_aa: CASSPRGASGRNEQFF; cdr3_nt: TGTGCCAGCAGCCCCCGCGGGGCTAGCGGGAGAAATGAGCAGTTCTTC
cdr3_length: 16; d_call: -; v_call: TRBV9; clone_size: -; j_call: TRBJ2-3; cdr3_aa: CASSVGRGASTDTQYF; cdr3_nt: TGTGCCAGCAGCGTAGGACGCGGGGCTAGCACAGATACGCAGTATTTT
cdr3_length: 14; d_call: TRBD1; v_call: TRBV6-5; clone_size: once; j_call: TRBJ2-7; cdr3_aa: CASSQWGQSYEQYF; cdr3_nt: TGTGCCAGCAGCCAGTGGGGACAGAGCTACGAGCAGTACTTC
cdr3_length: 17; d_call: TRBD2; v_call: TRBV2; clone_size: -; j_call: TRBJ2-1; cdr3_aa: CASYLAGGPGQINEQFF; cdr3_nt: TGTGCCAGCTATCTAGCGGGAGGGCCGGGTCAGATAAATGAGCAGTTCTTC
cdr3_length: 12; d_call: -; v_call: TRBV7-8; clone_size: -; j_call: TRBJ1-1; cdr3_aa: CASSLIGSEAFF; cdr3_nt: TGTGCCAGCAGCTTAATCGGGTCTGAAGCTTTCTTT
cdr3_length: 11; d_call: -; v_call: TRBV7-9; clone_size: -; j_call: TRBJ2-4; cdr3_aa: CASSAAADPTF; cdr3_nt: TGTGCCAGCAGCGCAGCGGCGGACCCCACCTTC
cdr3_length: 14; d_call: -; v_call: TRBV5-5; clone_size: -; j_call: TRBJ2-3; cdr3_aa: CASSLRQITDTQYF; cdr3_nt: TGTGCCAGCAGCTTACGACAGATCACAGATACGCAGTATTTT
cdr3_length: 15; d_call: -; v_call: TRBV18; clone_size: -; j_call: TRBJ2-7; cdr3_aa: CASSPLTVSSYEQYF; cdr3_nt: TGTGCCAGCTCACCACTTACAGTGAGCTCCTACGAGCAGTACTTC
cdr3_length: 14; d_call: TRBD2; v_call: TRBV7-9; clone_size: -; j_call: TRBJ2-5; cdr3_aa: CASSPLAGGGTQYF; cdr3_nt: TGTGCCAGCAGTCCCCTAGCGGGAGGGGGGACCCAGTACTTC
cdr3_length: 13; d_call: -; v_call: TRBV30; clone_size: -; j_call: TRBJ2-2; cdr3_aa: CAWSFRNTGELFF; cdr3_nt: TGTGCCTGGAGTTTTCGGAACACCGGGGAGCTGTTTTTT
cdr3_length: 16; d_call: -; v_call: TRBV21-1; clone_size: -; j_call: TRBJ1-4; cdr3_aa: CASSSGTGGANEKLFF; cdr3_nt: TGTGCCAGCAGTTCCGGGACAGGGGGCGCGAATGAAAAACTGTTTTTT
cdr3_length: 17; d_call: TRBD1; v_call: TRBV15; clone_size: -; j_call: TRBJ2-7; cdr3_aa: CATSRDGTGGAFPEEYF; cdr3_nt: TGTGCCACCAGCAGAGATGGGACAGGGGGCGCTTTCCCAGAAGAGTACTTC
cdr3_length: 15; d_call: TRBD2; v_call: TRBV2; clone_size: once; j_call: TRBJ2-7; cdr3_aa: CASRLEAGGSYEQYF; cdr3_nt: TGTGCCAGCAGGTTGGAAGCGGGAGGTTCCTACGAGCAGTACTTC
cdr3_length: 15; d_call: TRBD1; v_call: TRBV28; clone_size: -; j_call: TRBJ1-2; cdr3_aa: CASSLRTGAGYGYTF; cdr3_nt: TGTGCCAGCAGTTTAAGGACAGGTGCTGGGTATGGCTACACCTTC
cdr3_length: 14; d_call: -; v_call: TRBV5-5; clone_size: -; j_call: TRBJ2-1; cdr3_aa: CASSSEDSTYWQFF; cdr3_nt: TGTGCCAGCAGCTCCGAGGACAGTACCTATTGGCAGTTCTTC
cdr3_length: 19; d_call: TRBD2; v_call: TRBV28; clone_size: -; j_call: TRBJ2-7; cdr3_aa: CASRKAGESGRPLAFQQYF; cdr3_nt: TGTGCCAGCAGGAAGGCGGGGGAGAGCGGGAGGCCACTTGCCTTCCAGCAGTACTTC
cdr3_length: 14; d_call: TRBD1; v_call: TRBV27; clone_size: -; j_call: TRBJ1-4; cdr3_aa: CASSLTGSSEKLFF; cdr3_nt: TGTGCCAGCAGCCTGACAGGGAGCAGTGAAAAACTGTTTTTT